This TCR beta chain stems from a study of cytomegalovirus exposure and HLA in healthy donors. General observations from the study: Sequencing probably produced one cluster of sequence variants that were highly shared.

13 Jbeta primers and 60 Vbeta primers were used for the PCR. The table came from immunoSEQ multiplex PCR; TCRdb's copy has only in-frame clones and leaves some out. Among 180,000 or so clones listed, around four fifths were seen once. This clone appeared once. No antigen is known for it. Donors were nominally healthy when sampled, though unrecorded immune exposures were likely. Sequencing input: PBMCs. This receptor was identified in a woman between 55 and 75 years old in good health and CMV-seropositive.

CDR3 bases: TGCAGCGTTGGGCGGAACAAGTCGTATAGCAATCAGCCCCAGCATTTT. The encoded protein is CSVGRNKSYSNQPQHF. This chain joins TRBV29-1 and TRBJ1-5; D is undetermined. Germline loops: CDR1 SQVTM, CDR2 ANQGSEA. This CDR3 contains 16 residues. Trimming took off 4 bases at V and 0 bases at J, with 16 bases between the two ends.